The 10 T cell receptor beta chains presented below share a single source sample, sequenced in a study of blood T cell repertoires in COVID-19. Sequenced by immunoSEQ multiplex PCR; TCRdb stores in-frame clones only, minus some. Of about 120,000 clones listed, over 60% were seen once; the top ten hold 3.5% to 4.5%. Sequencing was carried out using peripheral blood. The receptors originated from a woman of 80 years or more with acute or convalescent COVID-19.

V usage is TRBV11-2 and J usage is TRBJ2-3; 8 bases are a match to TRBD1. The CDR3 spans 14 residues. Germline V gene lookup returns CDR1 SGHAT and CDR2 FQNNGV. V lost 5 bases to trimming and J lost 3 bases; unmatched junction nucleotides: 4. The CDR3 region is CASSPWTGTDTQYF. The CDR3 DNA reads TGTGCCAGCAGCCCTTGGACAGGGACAGATACGCAGTATTTT.

This sequence joins TRBV7-9 and TRBJ2-1; 10 bases match TRBD2. The CDR3 consists of 16 residues. Germline V gene sequence: CDR1 SEHNR, CDR2 FQNEAQ (reference sequence). The CDR3 region is CVVGLAGAGAYNEQFF. CDR3 bases: TGTGTCGTGGGGCTAGCGGGGGCCGGGGCCTACAATGAGCAGTTCTTC.

The chain is built from TRBV6-2 or TRBV6-3 and TRBJ2-7; D is ambiguous. Germline V CDR1 and CDR2: MNHEY, SVGEGT. Trimming left V 0 bases short and J 2 bases short, with 11 bases between. The CDR3 consists of 15 residues. CDR3: CASSYSAHNPYEQYF. In DNA form, the CDR3 reads TGTGCCAGCAGTTACTCGGCCCATAACCCCTACGAGCAGTACTTC.

The chain couples TRBV6-1 to TRBJ2-5; the D gene is possibly TRBD1 (6 bases). Germline loops: CDR1 MNHNS, CDR2 SASEGT. CDR3 length equals 15 residues. Trimming pared 1 base from V and 3 bases from J, leaving 12 bases between. The DNA of the CDR3 is TGTGCCAGCAGTGAAGGACAGGCCAGAGAAGAGACCCAGTACTTC. Amino acid sequence: CASSEGQAREETQYF.

This clone has a handful of counts. The rearrangement links TRBV7-6 to TRBJ2-2; D possibly corresponds to TRBD2 (6 bases). The germline CDR1 and CDR2 sequences are SGHVS and FNYEAQ. The length of the CDR3 is 17 residues. V shed 1 base and J shed 2 bases, with 14 bases lying between them. CDR3 in amino acids: CASSLERAGLNTGELFF. CDR3 bases: TGTGCCAGCAGCTTAGAGAGAGCGGGCCTCAACACCGGGGAGCTGTTTTTT. Full variable domain (outside the CDR3, taken from reference TRBV7-6 and TRBJ2-2): GAGVSQSPRYKVTKRGQDVALRCDPISGHVSLYWYRQALGQGPEFLTYFNYEAQQDKSGLPNDRFSAERPEGSISTLTIQRTEQRDSAMYRCASSLERAGLNTGELFFGEGSRLTVL.

This clone was recorded once. CDR3 sequence (DNA): TGCGCCAGCAACATAGACGGTCGGGGCCAAGAGACCCAGTACTTC. The encoded protein is CASNIDGRGQETQYF. The genes are TRBV5-1 and TRBJ2-5, with D possibly being TRBD2 (5 bases). This CDR3 spans 15 amino acids. Germline values: CDR1 SGHRS, CDR2 YFSETQ. V was trimmed by 6 bases and J by 1 base, leaving 16 bases between them.

There are a few counts of this clone. This sequence joins TRBV12-3 or TRBV12-4 and TRBJ2-2, with D unclear. Trimming cost V 3 bases and J 5 bases, with 7 bases left between them. This CDR3 region has 13 residues. The CDR3 coding sequence is TGTGCCAGCAGTTTTCAGGTGACCGGGGAGCTGTTTTTT. Translating gives CASSFQVTGELFF.

The rearrangement joins TRBV30 to TRBJ2-3; D is undetermined. CDR1 GTSNPN and CDR2 SVGIG come from the germline V gene (reference sequence). The V end was cut by 3 bases, the J end by 4 bases, with 8 bases between. CDR3 length: 12 residues. CDR3 DNA: TGTGCCTGGAGGATTCTAGCAGATACGCAGTATTTT. Translated: CAWRILADTQYF.

V gene TRBV3-1 (or the pseudogene TRBV3-2) combines with J gene TRBJ1-2, with 8 bases that match TRBD1. This CDR3 spans 14 amino acids. Germline loops: CDR1 LGHDT, CDR2 YNNKEL (reference sequence). Trimming took 4 bases from V and 3 from J; bases not matched to a gene: 4. As DNA, the CDR3 is TGTGCCAGCAGCCTACCGGACAGGGACTATGGCTACACCTTC. Amino acid sequence: CASSLPDRDYGYTF.

This chain connects TRBV5-1 to TRBJ2-5; the match to TRBD2 covers 10 bases. This CDR3 is built from 16 residues. Germline V lookup: CDR1 SGHRS, CDR2 YFSETQ. Losses at the gene ends were 5 bases for V and 7 bases for J; bases not matched to a gene: 14. As DNA, the CDR3 is TGCGCCAGCAGATCCGGACTAGCGGATTTTTTAGGGACCCAGTACTTC. Amino acids: CASRSGLADFLGTQYF.